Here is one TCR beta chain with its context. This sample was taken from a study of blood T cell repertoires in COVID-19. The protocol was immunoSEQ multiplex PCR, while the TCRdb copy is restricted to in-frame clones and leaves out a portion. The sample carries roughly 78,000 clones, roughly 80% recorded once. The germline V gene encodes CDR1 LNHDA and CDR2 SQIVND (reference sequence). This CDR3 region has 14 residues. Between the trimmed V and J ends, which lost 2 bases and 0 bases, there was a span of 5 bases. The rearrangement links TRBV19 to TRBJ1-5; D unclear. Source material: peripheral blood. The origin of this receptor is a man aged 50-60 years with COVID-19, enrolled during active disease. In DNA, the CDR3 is TGTGCCAGTAGTATAACAGCTAGCAATCAGCCCCAGCATTTT. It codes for CASSITASNQPQHF. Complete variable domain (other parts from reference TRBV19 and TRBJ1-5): DGGITQSPKYLFRKEGQNVTLSCEQNLNHDAMYWYRQDPGQGLRLIYYSQIVNDFQKGDIAEGYSVSREKKESFPLTVTSAQKNPTAFYLCASSITASNQPQHFGDGTRLSIL.